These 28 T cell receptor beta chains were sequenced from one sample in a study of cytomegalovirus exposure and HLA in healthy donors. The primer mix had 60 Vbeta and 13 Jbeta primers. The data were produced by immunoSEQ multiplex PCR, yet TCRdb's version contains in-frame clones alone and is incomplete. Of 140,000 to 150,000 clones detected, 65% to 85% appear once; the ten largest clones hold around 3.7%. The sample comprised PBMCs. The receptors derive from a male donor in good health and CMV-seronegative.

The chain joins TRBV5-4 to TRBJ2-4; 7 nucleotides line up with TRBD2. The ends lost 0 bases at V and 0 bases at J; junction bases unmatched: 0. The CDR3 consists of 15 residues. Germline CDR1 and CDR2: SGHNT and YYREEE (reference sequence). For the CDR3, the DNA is TGTGCCAGCAGCTTGGCGGGAGGAGCCAAAAACATTCAGTACTTC. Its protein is CASSLAGGAKNIQYF.

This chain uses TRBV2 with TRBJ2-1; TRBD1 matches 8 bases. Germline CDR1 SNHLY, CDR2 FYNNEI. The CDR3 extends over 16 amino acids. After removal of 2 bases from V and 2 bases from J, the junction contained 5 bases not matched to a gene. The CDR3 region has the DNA TGTGCCAGCAGTGAACTCCAGGGGGCCGCCTACAATGAGCAGTTCTTC. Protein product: CASSELQGAAYNEQFF. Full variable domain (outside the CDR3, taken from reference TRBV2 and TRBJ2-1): EPEVTQTPSHQVTQMGQEVILRCVPISNHLYFYWYRQILGQKVEFLVSFYNNEISEKSEIFDDQFSVERPDGSNFTLKIRSTKLEDSAMYFCASSELQGAAYNEQFFGPGTRLTVL.

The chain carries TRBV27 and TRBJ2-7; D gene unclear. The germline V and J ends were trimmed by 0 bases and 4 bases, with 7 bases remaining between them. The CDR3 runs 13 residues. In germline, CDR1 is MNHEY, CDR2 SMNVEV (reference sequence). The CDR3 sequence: CASSLSPPYEQYF. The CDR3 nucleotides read TGTGCCAGCAGTTTATCCCCCCCTTACGAGCAGTACTTC.

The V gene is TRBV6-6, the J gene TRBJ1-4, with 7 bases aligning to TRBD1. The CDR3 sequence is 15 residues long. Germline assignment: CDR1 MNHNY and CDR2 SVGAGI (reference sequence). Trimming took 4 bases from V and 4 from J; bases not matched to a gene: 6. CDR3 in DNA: TGTGCCAGCAGTTCCGGACAGGCGATTAATGAAAAACTGTTTTTT. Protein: CASSSGQAINEKLFF.

The CDR3 DNA sequence: TGCGCCAGCAGTCTAGCGGGGGACTCCTACGAGCAGTACTTC. Translated, it gives CASSLAGDSYEQYF. V is TRBV10-1 and J is TRBJ2-7, with 10 nucleotides matching TRBD2. The germline gives CDR1 WNHNN, CDR2 SYGVQD (reference sequence). The CDR3 length is 14 residues. With V trimmed by 5 bases and J by 0 bases, 1 base remained unmatched.

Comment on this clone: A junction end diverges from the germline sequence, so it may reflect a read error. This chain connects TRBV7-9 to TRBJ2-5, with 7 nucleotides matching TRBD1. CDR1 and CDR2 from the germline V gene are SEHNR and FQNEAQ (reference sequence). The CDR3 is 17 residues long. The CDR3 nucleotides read TGTTCCAGCAGGTCCCGAGGGGGACAGAGTTTTCAAGAGACCCAGTACTTC. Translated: CSSRSRGGQSFQETQYF.

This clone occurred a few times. The CDR3 reads CASSGSPTSGPDTQYF. CDR3 coding DNA: TGCGCCAGCAGCGGGTCTCCGACTAGCGGGCCAGATACGCAGTATTTT. The rearrangement links TRBV5-1 to TRBJ2-3; 10 bases are a match to TRBD2. V was clipped by 4 bases and J by 4 bases; unmatched bases: 9. Germline CDR1 and CDR2: SGHRS and YFSETQ. The CDR3 is made up of 16 amino acids.

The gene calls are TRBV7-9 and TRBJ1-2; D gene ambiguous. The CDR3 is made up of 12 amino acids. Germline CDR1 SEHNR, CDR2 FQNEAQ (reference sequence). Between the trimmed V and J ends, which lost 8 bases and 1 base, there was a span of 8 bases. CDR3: CASLPSNYGYTF. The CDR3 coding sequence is TGTGCCAGCTTACCGAGTAACTATGGCTACACCTTC.

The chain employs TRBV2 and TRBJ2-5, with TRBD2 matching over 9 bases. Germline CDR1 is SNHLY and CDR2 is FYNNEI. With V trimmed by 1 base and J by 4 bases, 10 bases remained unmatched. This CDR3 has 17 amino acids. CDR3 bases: TGTGCCAGCAGTGAAGGGGGGGCTAGCGGGGTTCTAGAGACCCAGTACTTC. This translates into CASSEGGASGVLETQYF.

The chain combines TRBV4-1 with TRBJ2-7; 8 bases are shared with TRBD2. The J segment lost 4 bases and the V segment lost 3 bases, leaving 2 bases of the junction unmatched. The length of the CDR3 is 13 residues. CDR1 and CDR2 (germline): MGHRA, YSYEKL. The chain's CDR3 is CASSHPSGYEQYF. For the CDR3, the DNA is TGCGCCAGCAGCCACCCTAGCGGGTACGAGCAGTACTTC.

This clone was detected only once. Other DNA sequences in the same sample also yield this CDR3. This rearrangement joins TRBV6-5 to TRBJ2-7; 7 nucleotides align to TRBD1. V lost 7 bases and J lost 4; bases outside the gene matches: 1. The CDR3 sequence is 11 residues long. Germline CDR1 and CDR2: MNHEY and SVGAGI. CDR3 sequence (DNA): TGTGCCAGCACCAGGGGGTACGAGCAGTACTTC. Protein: CASTRGYEQYF.

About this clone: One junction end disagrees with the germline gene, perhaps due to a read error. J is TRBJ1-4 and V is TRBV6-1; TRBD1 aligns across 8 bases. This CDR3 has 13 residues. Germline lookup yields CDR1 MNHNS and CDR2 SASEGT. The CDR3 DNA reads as TGTGCCAGCAGCGCCGGGACAGGAGATTCGGCTTCTTTT. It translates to CASSAGTGDSASF.

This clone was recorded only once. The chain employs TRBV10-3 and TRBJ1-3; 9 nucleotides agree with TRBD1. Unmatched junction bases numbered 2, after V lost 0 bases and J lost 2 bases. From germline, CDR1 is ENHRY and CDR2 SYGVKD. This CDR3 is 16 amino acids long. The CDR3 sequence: CAISESGTGTGNTIYF. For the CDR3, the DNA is TGTGCCATCAGTGAGTCTGGGACAGGGACTGGAAACACCATATATTTT.

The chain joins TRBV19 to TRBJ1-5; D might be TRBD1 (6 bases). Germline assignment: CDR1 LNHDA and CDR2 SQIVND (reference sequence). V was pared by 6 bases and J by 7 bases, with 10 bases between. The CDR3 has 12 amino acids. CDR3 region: CASRTGLQPQHF. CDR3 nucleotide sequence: TGTGCCAGTAGAACAGGGCTCCAGCCCCAGCATTTT.

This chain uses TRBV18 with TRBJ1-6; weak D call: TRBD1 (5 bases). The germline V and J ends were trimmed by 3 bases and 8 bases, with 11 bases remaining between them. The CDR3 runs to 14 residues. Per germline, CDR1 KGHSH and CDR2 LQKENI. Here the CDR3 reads CASSPRDYDSPLHF. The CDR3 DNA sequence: TGTGCCAGCTCACCTCGGGACTACGATTCACCCCTCCACTTT.

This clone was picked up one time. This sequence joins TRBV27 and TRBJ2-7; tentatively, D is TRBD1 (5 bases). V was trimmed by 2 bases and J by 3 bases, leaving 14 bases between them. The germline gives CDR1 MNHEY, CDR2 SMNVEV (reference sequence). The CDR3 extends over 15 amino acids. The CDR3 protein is CASSLGQGKFYEQYF. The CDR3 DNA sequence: TGTGCCAGCAGTTTAGGGCAGGGCAAATTCTACGAGCAGTACTTC.

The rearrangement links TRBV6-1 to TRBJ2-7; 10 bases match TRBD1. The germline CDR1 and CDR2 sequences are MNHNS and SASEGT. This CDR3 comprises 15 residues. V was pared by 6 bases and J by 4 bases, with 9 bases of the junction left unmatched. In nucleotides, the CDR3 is TGTGCCAGCAGAACCCCGGGACAGGGGAAATACGAGCAGTACTTC. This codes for CASRTPGQGKYEQYF.

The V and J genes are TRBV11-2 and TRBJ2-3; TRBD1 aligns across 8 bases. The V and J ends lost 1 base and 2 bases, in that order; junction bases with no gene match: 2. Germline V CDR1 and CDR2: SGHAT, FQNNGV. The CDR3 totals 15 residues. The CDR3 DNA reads TGTGCCAGCAGCTTAGGACAGGGGCACACAGATACGCAGTATTTT. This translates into CASSLGQGHTDTQYF.

CDR3 residues: CASSQARQGGGYTF. CDR3 bases: TGCGCCAGCAGCCAAGCTCGCCAGGGAGGTGGCTACACCTTC. The chain joins TRBV4-1 to TRBJ1-2; the D gene is possibly TRBD1 (5 bases). V was pared by 1 base and J by 7 bases, with 13 bases between. Looked up from germline, CDR1 is MGHRA and CDR2 is YSYEKL. The CDR3 has 14 residues.

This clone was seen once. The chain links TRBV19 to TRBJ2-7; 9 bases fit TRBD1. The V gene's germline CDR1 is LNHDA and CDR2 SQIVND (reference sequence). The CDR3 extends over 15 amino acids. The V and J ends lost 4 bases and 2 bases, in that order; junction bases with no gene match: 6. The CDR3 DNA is TGTGCCAGTAGTACTCCCACAGGGGGCCCCTACGAGCAGTACTTC. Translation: CASSTPTGGPYEQYF.

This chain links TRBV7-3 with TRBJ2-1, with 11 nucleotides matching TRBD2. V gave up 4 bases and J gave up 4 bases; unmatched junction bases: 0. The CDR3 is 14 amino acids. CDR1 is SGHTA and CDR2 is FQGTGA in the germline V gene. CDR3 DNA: TGTGCCAGCAGCTGGACTAGCGGGTACAATGAGCAGTTCTTC. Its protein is CASSWTSGYNEQFF.

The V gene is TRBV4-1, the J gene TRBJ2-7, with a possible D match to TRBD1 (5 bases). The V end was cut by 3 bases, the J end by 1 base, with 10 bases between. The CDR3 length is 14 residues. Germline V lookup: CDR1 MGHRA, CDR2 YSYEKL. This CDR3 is CASSQVTVSYEQYF. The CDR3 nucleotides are TGCGCCAGCAGCCAGGTGACAGTGTCCTACGAGCAGTACTTC.

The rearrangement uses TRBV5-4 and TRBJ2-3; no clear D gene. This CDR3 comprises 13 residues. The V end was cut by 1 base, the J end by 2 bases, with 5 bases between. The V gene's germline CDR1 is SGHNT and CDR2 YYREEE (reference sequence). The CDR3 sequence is CASSLTDTDTQYF. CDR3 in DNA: TGTGCCAGCAGCTTGACAGACACAGATACGCAGTATTTT.

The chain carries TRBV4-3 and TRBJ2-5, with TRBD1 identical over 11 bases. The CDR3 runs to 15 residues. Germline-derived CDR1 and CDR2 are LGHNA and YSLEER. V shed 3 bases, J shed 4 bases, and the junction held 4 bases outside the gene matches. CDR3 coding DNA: TGCGCCAGCAGCCAGGACAGGGGGCTGGGAGAGACCCAGTACTTC. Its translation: CASSQDRGLGETQYF.

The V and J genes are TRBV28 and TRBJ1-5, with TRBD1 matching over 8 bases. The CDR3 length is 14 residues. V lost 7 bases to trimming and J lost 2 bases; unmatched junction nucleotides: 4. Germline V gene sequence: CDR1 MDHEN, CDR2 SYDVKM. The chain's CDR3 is CASIQGQGNQPQHF. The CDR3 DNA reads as TGTGCCAGCATCCAGGGACAGGGCAATCAGCCCCAGCATTTT.

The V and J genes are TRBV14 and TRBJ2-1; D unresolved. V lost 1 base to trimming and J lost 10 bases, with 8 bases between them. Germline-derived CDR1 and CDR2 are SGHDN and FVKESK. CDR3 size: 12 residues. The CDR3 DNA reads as TGTGCCAGCAGCCAAGTTCGGCGGGAGCAGTTCTTC. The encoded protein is CASSQVRREQFF.

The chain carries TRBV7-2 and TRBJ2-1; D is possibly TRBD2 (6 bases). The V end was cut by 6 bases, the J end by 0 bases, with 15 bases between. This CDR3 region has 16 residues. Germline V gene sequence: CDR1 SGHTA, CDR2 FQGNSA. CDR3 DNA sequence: TGTGCCAGCAGAACTAATGGGCGGGGCTCCTACAATGAGCAGTTCTTC. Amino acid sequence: CASRTNGRGSYNEQFF.

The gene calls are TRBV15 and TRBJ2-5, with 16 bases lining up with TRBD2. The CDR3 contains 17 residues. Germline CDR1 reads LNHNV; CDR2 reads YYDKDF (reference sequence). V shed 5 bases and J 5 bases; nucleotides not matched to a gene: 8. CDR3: CATSPGLAGGPQETQYF. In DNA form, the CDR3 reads TGTGCCACCAGCCCGGGACTAGCGGGGGGGCCTCAGGAGACCCAGTACTTC.